A selection of T cell receptor beta chains follows, all from one sample in a study of blood T cell repertoires in COVID-19. Method: immunoSEQ multiplex PCR; TCRdb's copy keeps in-frame clones and lacks some. Altogether approximately 230,000 clones are present, roughly 80% being singletons, with the ten largest covering 3% to 4%. The sample consisted of peripheral blood. The receptors come from a woman aged 35 to 49 with active or convalescent COVID-19. Each CDR3 is given with its conserved first and last residue. D genes are given only for firm matches. Expanded clones get a size class; other rows say once, few or many, or leave the size out.

TRBV7-9	TRBD2	TRBJ2-1	-	TGTGCCAGCAGCTTAGGTTCGGGACTAGCGGGGCGGCAGTTCTTC	CASSLGSGLAGRQFF
TRBV5-1	TRBD1	TRBJ2-2	-	TGCGCCAGCAGCTTGGGCTGGACAGGCAACACCGGGGAGCTGTTTTTT	CASSLGWTGNTGELFF
TRBV2	-	TRBJ1-1	-	TGTGCCAGCAGGGCGGGGGGGAACACTGAAGCTTTCTTT	CASRAGGNTEAFF
TRBV7-2	-	TRBJ1-2	-	TGTGCCAGCAGCTTCAGCTACAGGCAGGGCCAGGGAGGCTATGGCTACACCTTC	CASSFSYRQGQGGYGYTF
TRBV3-1/TRBV3-2	TRBD2	TRBJ2-1	once	TGTGCCAGCAGCCAAGCTAGCGGGGGGGGGAATGAGCAGTTCTTC	CASSQASGGGNEQFF
TRBV10-3	-	TRBJ1-5	few	TGTGCCATCAGTGAGGGACATATTAGCAATCAGCCCCAGCATTTT	CAISEGHISNQPQHF
TRBV27	-	TRBJ1-5	-	TGTGCCAGCAGGGCAGGGTTGGGGCCCAATCAGCCCCAGCATTTT	CASRAGLGPNQPQHF
TRBV5-1	-	TRBJ1-3	-	TGCGCCAGCAGCTTGTCTGGGAGCTCTGGAAACACCATATATTTT	CASSLSGSSGNTIYF
TRBV7-9	TRBD1	TRBJ2-1	once	TGTGCCAGCAGCTTAGTCGGGACAGGGCATGAGAATGAGCAGTTCTTC	CASSLVGTGHENEQFF
TRBV27	TRBD1	TRBJ1-4	-	TGTGCCAGCAGTCCGTCGACAGGGGGCTACGAAAAACTGTTTTTT	CASSPSTGGYEKLFF
TRBV6-6	TRBD2	TRBJ2-5	-	TGTGCCAGCAGTTCGAGCGGGGGGCGTCAAGAGACCCAGTACTTC	CASSSSGGRQETQYF
TRBV18	-	TRBJ1-6	-	TGTGCCAGCTCACCACCTAATCCGGGGAATTCACCCCTCCACTTT	CASSPPNPGNSPLHF
TRBV27	TRBD1	TRBJ1-5	-	TGTGCCAGCAGCTTCGAAGGGACAGGGAATCAGCCCCAGCATTTT	CASSFEGTGNQPQHF
TRBV9	-	TRBJ1-2	-	TGTGCCAGCAGCGTAGCTCCAGGGCCCTATGGCTACACCTTC	CASSVAPGPYGYTF
TRBV30	TRBD2	TRBJ2-3	-	TGTGCCTGGAGTCTAGCGGGGGGCCCCCGACGCCCAGATACGCAGTATTTT	CAWSLAGGPRRPDTQYF
TRBV5-6	-	TRBJ2-2	few	TGTGCCAGCAGCTCGAATCCCGGGTCCCCTTTACGAGAGCTGTTTTTT	CASSSNPGSPLRELFF
TRBV6-5	-	TRBJ1-5	-	TGTGCCAGCAGTTACTCGAGTTACCAGCCCCAGCATTTT	CASSYSSYQPQHF
TRBV7-9	-	TRBJ2-1	-	TGTGCCAGCAGCTTAGAGGGAGGACCCAATGAGCAGTTCTTC	CASSLEGGPNEQFF
TRBV11-2	TRBD1	TRBJ1-5	-	TGTGCCAGCAGCTCGACAGGGGATCAGCCCCAGCATTTT	CASSSTGDQPQHF
TRBV11-3	TRBD2	TRBJ2-3	-	TGTGCCAGCAGCTTACTTAGCGGGGGGGCGGATACGCAGTATTTT	CASSLLSGGADTQYF
TRBV9	-	TRBJ2-7	-	TGTGCCAGCAGCCCCCGGGTTGGTGGCTACGAGCAGTACTTC	CASSPRVGGYEQYF
TRBV7-8	TRBD1	TRBJ2-5	-	TGTGCCAGCAGCCCCCGCGACAGGGATCAAGAGACCCAGTACTTC	CASSPRDRDQETQYF
TRBV11-3	-	TRBJ1-1	few	TGTGCCAGCAGCTTAAGGACATCTTCAGAAGCTTTCTTT	CASSLRTSSEAFF
TRBV27	TRBD2	TRBJ2-1	-	TGTGCCAGCAGATCGGGGGGAAACAATGAGCAGTTCTTC	CASRSGGNNEQFF
TRBV6-4	TRBD2	TRBJ2-5	-	TGTGCCAGCAGTGAGCCCCCTACTAGCGGGGGCCAAGAGACCCAGTACTTC	CASSEPPTSGGQETQYF
TRBV6-5	TRBD2	TRBJ2-2	-	TGTGCCAGCAGTATAGCGGGGGAGCACACCGGGGAGCTGTTTTTT	CASSIAGEHTGELFF
TRBV27	TRBD1	TRBJ1-6	-	TGTGCCAGCAGTTTAGGGACAGAGAATTCACCCCTCCACTTT	CASSLGTENSPLHF
TRBV5-1	TRBD1	TRBJ2-1	-	TGCGCCAGCAGCTGGGACAGGGGGATTGGGAATGAGCAGTTCTTC	CASSWDRGIGNEQFF
TRBV2	-	TRBJ2-1	-	TGTGCCAGCAAGAGACTAGGATGGGATGAGCAGTTCTTC	CASKRLGWDEQFF
TRBV7-3	TRBD2	TRBJ2-4	once	TGTGCCAGCAGCGCAAGCGGGGTGGGAAACATTCAGTACTTC	CASSASGVGNIQYF
TRBV3-1/TRBV3-2	-	TRBJ1-2	-	TGTGCCAGCAGCCAAGTCGGCTATGGCTACACCTTC	CASSQVGYGYTF
TRBV12-3/TRBV12-4	-	TRBJ1-2	-	TGTGCCAGCAGGTCTCGGACAGCCTATGGCTACACCTTC	CASRSRTAYGYTF
TRBV25-1	-	TRBJ2-7	-	TGTGCCAGCAGTGTATCCTACGAGCAGTACTTC	CASSVSYEQYF
TRBV6-1	-	TRBJ2-7	-	TGTGCCAGCAGTGAAGTCTTCAGGGGAAGGGGCGAGCAGTACTTC	CASSEVFRGRGEQYF
TRBV28	TRBD2	TRBJ2-1	once	TGTGCCAGCAGTCTCACTAGCGGGGGGGTGGGTGAGCAGTTCTTC	CASSLTSGGVGEQFF
TRBV10-2	TRBD1	TRBJ2-6	-	TGCGCCAGCAGTGAGTCGGAGCCAGGGGGATCTGGGGCCAACGTCCTGACTTTC	CASSESEPGGSGANVLTF
TRBV3-1/TRBV3-2	-	TRBJ1-1	few	TGTGCCAGCAGCCAGCTTCCCGAGGCAAAGACTGAAGCTTTCTTT	CASSQLPEAKTEAFF
TRBV4-2	-	TRBJ1-2	-	TGTGCCAGCAGCCAAGAGAGGACGGGGAAGTATGGCTACACCTTC	CASSQERTGKYGYTF
TRBV5-1	TRBD2	TRBJ2-7	-	TGCGCCAGCAGCCGGGACGGGGGGATTCCCTACGAGCAGTACTTC	CASSRDGGIPYEQYF
TRBV28	TRBD2	TRBJ2-3	-	TGTGCCAGCAGCCCTTGGACTAGCGGGGACAGCACAGATACGCAGTATTTT	CASSPWTSGDSTDTQYF
TRBV6-1	-	TRBJ2-1	-	TGTGCCAGCAGTGAATTCAGTGCTAGCGATGAGCAGTTCTTC	CASSEFSASDEQFF
TRBV28	-	TRBJ1-2	-	TGTGCCAGCAGTTTATTTGGCAGGGGCTATGGCTACACCTTC	CASSLFGRGYGYTF
TRBV19	-	TRBJ1-1	-	TGTGCCAGTAGTGTCCCCCGGGGGGGCATGAACACTGAAGCTTTCTTT	CASSVPRGGMNTEAFF
TRBV6-5	TRBD1	TRBJ1-3	-	TGTGCCAGCTGCAAGACAGGGGAACGAAACACCATATATTTT	CASCKTGERNTIYF
TRBV2	TRBD1	TRBJ1-1	-	TGTGCCAGCAGACAGGGGGCCGGCACTGAAGCTTTCTTT	CASRQGAGTEAFF
TRBV2	TRBD1	TRBJ2-2	once	TGTGCCAGCAGTTTGACAGGGGCTACGAACACCGGGGAGCTGTTTTTT	CASSLTGATNTGELFF
TRBV13	TRBD2	TRBJ2-1	-	TGTGCCAGCAGCCTTGGACTAGCGGGGGGTTTGACCTACAATGAGCAGTTCTTC	CASSLGLAGGLTYNEQFF
TRBV5-1	-	TRBJ1-2	-	TGCGCCAGCAGCTCCCAGGGGTTGGCTGGCTACACCTTC	CASSSQGLAGYTF
TRBV19	-	TRBJ1-2	-	TGTGCCAGTAGTATCCCGGCTAACTATGGCTACACCTTC	CASSIPANYGYTF